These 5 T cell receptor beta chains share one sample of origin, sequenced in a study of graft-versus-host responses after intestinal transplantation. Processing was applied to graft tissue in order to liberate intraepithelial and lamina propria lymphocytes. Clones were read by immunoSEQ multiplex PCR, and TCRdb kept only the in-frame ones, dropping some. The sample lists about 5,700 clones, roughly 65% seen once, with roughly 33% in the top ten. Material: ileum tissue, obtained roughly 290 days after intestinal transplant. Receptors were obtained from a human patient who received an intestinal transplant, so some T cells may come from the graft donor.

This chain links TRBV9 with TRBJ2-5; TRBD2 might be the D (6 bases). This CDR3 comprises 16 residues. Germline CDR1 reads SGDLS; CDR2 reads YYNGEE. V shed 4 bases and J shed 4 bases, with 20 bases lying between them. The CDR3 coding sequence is TGTGCCAGCAGCAAACAAGCCATGTTCGGGGGAGAGACCCAGTACTTC. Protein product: CASSKQAMFGGETQYF.

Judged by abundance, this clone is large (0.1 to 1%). CDR3 protein: CASSFAQNQPQHF. The CDR3 DNA reads as TGTGCCAGCAGCTTTGCGCAGAATCAGCCCCAGCATTTT. The chain has TRBV12-1 and TRBJ1-5; TRBD1 is the table's D call and was not checked against the DNA. TRBV12-1 is described as a pseudogene. The CDR3 loop spans 13 amino acids.

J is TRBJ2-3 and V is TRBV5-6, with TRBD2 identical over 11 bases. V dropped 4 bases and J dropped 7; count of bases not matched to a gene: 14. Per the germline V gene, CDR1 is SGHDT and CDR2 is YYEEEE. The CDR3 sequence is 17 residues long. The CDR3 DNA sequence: TGTGCCAGCAGCCAAACCAAAACTAGCGGGAGCCAGCATACGCAGTATTTT. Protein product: CASSQTKTSGSQHTQYF.

Here the CDR3 DNA reads TGTGCCAGCTCCAACAGATTAACAACTAATGAAAAACTGTTTTTT. Translated: CASSNRLTTNEKLFF. This chain links TRBV27 with TRBJ1-4; D is uncertain. There are 15 residues in the CDR3. V lost 8 bases to trimming and J lost 0 bases, with 13 bases between them. CDR1 and CDR2 (germline): MNHEY, SMNVEV (reference sequence).

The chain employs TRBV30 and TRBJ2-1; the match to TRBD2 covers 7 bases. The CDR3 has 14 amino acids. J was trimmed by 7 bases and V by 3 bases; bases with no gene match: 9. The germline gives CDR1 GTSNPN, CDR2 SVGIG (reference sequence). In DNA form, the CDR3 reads TGTGCCTGGAGAGGCCTAGCGGTCAGAAATGAGCAGTTCTTC. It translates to CAWRGLAVRNEQFF.